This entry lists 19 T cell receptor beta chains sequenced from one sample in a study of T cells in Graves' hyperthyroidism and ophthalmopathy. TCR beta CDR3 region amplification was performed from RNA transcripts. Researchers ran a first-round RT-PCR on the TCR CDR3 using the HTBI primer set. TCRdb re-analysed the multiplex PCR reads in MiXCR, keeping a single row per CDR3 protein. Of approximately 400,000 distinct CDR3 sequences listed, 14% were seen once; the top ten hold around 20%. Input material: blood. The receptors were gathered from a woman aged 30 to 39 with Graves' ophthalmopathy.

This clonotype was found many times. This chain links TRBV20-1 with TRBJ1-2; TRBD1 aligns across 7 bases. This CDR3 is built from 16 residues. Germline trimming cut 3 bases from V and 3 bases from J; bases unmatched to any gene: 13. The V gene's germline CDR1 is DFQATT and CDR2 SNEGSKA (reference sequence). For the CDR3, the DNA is TGCAGTGCTAGGGTCGACAGGGCAGGTGTGGACTATGGCTACACCTTC. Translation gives CSARVDRAGVDYGYTF.

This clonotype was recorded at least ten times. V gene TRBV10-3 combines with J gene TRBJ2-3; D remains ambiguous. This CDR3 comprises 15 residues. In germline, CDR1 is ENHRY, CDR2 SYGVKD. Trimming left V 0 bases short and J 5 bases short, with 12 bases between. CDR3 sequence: CAISESKNTGDTQYF. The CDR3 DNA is TGTGCCATCAGTGAGTCGAAGAATACTGGAGATACGCAGTATTTT.

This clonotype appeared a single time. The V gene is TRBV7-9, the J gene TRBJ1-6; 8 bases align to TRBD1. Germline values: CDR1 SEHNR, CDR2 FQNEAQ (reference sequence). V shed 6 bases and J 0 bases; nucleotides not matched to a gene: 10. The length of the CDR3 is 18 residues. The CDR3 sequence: CASSYDRGPRSYNSPLHF. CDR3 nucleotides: TGTGCCAGCAGTTACGACAGGGGCCCACGCTCCTATAATTCACCCCTCCACTTT.

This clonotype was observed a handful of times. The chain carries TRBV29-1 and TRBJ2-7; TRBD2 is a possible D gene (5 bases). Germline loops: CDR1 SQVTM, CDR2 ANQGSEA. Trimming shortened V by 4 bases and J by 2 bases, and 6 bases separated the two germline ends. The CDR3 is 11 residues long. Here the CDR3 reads CSVVGAYEQYF. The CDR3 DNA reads TGCAGCGTTGTGGGAGCCTACGAGCAGTACTTC.

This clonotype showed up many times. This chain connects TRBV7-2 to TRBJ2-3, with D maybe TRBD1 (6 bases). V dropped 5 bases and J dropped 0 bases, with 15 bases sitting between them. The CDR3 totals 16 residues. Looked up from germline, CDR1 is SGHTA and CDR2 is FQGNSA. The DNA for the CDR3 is TGTGCCAGCAGCCCCAACCCGACAGGTAGCACAGATACGCAGTATTTT. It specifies CASSPNPTGSTDTQYF.

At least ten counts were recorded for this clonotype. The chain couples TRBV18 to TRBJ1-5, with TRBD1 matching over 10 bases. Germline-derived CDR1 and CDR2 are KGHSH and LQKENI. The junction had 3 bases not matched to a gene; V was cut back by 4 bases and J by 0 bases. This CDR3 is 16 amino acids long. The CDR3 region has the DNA TGTGCCAGCTCACTGGGACAGGGGTATAGCAATCAGCCCCAGCATTTT. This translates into CASSLGQGYSNQPQHF.

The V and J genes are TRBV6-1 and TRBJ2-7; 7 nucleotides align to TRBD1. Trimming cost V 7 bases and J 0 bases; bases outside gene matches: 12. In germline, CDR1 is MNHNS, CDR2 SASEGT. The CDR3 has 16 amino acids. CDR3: CASNVQGQKSSYEQYF. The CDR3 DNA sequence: TGTGCCAGCAATGTCCAGGGACAGAAGAGCTCCTACGAGCAGTACTTC.

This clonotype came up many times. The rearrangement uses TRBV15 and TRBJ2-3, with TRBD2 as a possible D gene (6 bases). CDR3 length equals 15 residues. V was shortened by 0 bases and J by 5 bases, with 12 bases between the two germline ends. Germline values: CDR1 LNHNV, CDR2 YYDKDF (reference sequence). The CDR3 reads CATSREVLAGDTQYF. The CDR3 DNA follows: TGTGCCACCAGCAGAGAGGTACTAGCAGGAGATACGCAGTATTTT.

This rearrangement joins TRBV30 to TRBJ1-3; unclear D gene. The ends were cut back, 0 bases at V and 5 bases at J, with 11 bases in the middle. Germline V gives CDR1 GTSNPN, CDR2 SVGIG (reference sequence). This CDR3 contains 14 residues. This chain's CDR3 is CAWSVGSRRNTIYF. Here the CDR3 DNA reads TGTGCCTGGAGTGTAGGAAGTCGAAGAAACACCATATATTTT. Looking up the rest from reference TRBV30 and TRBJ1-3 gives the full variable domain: SQTIHQWPATLVQPVGSPLSLECTVEGTSNPNLYWYRQAAGRGLQLLFYSVGIGQISSEVPQNLSASRPQDRQFILSSKKLLLSDSGFYLCAWSVGSRRNTIYFGEGSWLTVV.

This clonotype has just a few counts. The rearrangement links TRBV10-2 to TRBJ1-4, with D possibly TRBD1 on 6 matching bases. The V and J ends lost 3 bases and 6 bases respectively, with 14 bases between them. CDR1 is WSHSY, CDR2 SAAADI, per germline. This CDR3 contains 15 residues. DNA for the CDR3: TGCGCCAGCAGTGACAAATCAGGGGTTGATGAAAAACTGTTTTTT. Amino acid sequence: CASSDKSGVDEKLFF.

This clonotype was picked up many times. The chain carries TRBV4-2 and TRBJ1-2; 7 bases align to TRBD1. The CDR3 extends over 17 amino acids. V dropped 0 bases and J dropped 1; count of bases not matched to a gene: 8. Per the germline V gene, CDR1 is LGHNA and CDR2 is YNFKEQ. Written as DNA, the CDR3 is TGTGCCAGCAGCCAAGATTTTCGGACAGGAAATAACTATGGCTACACCTTC. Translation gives CASSQDFRTGNNYGYTF.

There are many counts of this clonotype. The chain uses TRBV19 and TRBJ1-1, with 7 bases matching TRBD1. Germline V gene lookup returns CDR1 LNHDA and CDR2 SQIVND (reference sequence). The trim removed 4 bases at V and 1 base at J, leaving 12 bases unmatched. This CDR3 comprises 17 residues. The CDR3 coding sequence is TGTGCCAGTAGTACCAACCCCCGACAGGGCGAGAACACTGAAGCTTTCTTT. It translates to CASSTNPRQGENTEAFF.

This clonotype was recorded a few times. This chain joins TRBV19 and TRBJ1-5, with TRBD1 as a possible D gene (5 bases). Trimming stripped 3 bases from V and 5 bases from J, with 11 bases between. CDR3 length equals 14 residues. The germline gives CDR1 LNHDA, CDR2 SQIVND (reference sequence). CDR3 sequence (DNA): TGTGCCAGTAGTATCGGGGACCCAGATCAGCCCCAGCATTTT. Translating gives CASSIGDPDQPQHF.

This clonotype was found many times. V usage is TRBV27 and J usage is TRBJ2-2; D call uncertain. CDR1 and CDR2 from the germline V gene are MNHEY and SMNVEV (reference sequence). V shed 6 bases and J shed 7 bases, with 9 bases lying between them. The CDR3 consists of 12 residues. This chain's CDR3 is CASRKGVGELFF. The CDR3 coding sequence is TGTGCCAGCAGGAAGGGTGTCGGGGAGCTGTTTTTT.

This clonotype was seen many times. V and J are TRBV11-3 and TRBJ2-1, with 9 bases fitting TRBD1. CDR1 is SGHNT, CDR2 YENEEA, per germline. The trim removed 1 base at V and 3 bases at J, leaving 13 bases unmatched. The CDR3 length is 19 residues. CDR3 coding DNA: TGTGCCAGCAGCTTAGCGTTTCCCCAACCGGGACAGGGCTACAATGAGCAGTTCTTC. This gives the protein CASSLAFPQPGQGYNEQFF.

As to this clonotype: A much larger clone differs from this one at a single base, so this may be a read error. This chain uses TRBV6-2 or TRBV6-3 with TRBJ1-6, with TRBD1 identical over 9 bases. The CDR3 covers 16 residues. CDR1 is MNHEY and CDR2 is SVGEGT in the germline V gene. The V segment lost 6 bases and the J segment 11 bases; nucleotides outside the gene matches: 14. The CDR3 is CASRKLQGARYTPLHF. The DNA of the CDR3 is TGTGCCAGCAGAAAATTACAGGGGGCGCGTTATACACCCCTCCACTTT.

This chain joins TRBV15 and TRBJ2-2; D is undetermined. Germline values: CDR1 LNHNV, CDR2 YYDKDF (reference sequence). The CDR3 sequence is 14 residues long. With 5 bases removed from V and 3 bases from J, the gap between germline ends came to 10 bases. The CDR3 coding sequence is TGTGCCACCAGCCTGAACAGTTACACCGGGGAGCTGTTTTTT. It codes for CATSLNSYTGELFF.

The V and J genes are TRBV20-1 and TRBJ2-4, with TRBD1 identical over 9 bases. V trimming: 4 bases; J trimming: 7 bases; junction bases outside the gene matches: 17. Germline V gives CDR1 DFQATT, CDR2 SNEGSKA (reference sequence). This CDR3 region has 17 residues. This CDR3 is CSAKRPLRQGVWNIQYF. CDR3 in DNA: TGCAGTGCTAAACGACCCTTAAGACAGGGGGTATGGAACATTCAGTACTTC.

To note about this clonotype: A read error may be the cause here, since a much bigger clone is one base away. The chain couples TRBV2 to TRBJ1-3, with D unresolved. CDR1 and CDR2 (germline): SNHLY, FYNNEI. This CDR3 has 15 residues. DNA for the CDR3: TGTGCCAGCAGTGTAATTAACCTCTCTGGAAACACCATATGTTTT. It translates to CASSVINLSGNTICF.